This T cell receptor (beta chain) emerged from a study of monozygotic twins with inflammatory bowel disease. CDR3 length: 14 amino acids. Germline CDR1 is DFQATT and CDR2 is SNEGSKA (reference sequence). One entry per CDR3 protein, without DNA, is what TCRdb gives after re-calling the 5' RACE reads. Its clone listing holds some 100,000 distinct CDR3 sequences. Sample: blood. The chain combines TRBV20-1 with TRBJ1-3. The TCR comes from a human donor with ulcerative colitis or Crohn's disease, or a healthy co-twin of an affected twin (not recorded which). The CDR3 sequence: CSAGKGTAGNTIYF.